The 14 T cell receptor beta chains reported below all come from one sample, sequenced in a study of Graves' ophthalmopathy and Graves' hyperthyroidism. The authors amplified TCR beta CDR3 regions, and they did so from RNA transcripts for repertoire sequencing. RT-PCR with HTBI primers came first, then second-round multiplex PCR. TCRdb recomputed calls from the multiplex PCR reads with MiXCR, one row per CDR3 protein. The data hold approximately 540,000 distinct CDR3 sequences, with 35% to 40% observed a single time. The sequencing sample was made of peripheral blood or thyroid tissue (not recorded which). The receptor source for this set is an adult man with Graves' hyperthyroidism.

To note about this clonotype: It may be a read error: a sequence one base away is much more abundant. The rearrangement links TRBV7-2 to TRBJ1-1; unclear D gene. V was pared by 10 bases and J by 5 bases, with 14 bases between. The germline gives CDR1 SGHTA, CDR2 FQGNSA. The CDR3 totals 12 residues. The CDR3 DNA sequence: TGTGCCAACAGAGGCCGGGGTACTGAAGCTTTCTTT. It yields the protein CANRGRGTEAFF.

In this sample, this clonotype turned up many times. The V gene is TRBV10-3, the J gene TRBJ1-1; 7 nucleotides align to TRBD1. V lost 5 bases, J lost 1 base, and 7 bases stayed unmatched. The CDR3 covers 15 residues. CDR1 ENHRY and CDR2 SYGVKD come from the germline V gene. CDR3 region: CAISPSRGGNTEAFF. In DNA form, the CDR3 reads TGTGCCATCAGTCCCTCCAGGGGGGGGAACACTGAAGCTTTCTTT.

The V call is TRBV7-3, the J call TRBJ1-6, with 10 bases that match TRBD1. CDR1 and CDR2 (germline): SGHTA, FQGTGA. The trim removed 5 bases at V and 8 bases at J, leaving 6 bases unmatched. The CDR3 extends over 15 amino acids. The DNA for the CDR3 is TGTGCCAGCAGCAGGACAGGGGGGGTAGATTCACCCCTCCACTTT. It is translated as CASSRTGGVDSPLHF. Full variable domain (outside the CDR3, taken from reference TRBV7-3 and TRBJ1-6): GAGVSQTPSNKVTEKGKYVELRCDPISGHTALYWYRQSLGQGPEFLIYFQGTGAADDSGLPNDRFFAVRPEGSVSTLKIQRTERGDSAVYLCASSRTGGVDSPLHFGNGTRLTVT.

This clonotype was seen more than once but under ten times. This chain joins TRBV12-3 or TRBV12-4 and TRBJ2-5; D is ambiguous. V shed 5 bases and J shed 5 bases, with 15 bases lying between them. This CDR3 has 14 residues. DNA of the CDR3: TGTGCCAGCAGTCCGCTAGGTCCTTCGGAGACCCAGTACTTC. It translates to CASSPLGPSETQYF.

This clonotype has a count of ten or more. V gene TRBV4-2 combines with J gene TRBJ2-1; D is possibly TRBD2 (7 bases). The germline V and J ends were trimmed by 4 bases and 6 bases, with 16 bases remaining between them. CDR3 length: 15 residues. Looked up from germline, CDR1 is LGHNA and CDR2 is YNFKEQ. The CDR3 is CASSLSGGHGNEQFF. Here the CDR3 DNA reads TGTGCCAGCAGCCTATCGGGGGGCCATGGCAATGAGCAGTTCTTC.

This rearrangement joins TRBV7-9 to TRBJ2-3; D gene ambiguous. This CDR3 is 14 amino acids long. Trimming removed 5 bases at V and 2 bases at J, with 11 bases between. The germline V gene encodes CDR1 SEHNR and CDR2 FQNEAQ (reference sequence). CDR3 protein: CASSLRQDTDTQYF. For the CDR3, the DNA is TGTGCCAGCAGCCTTAGACAAGACACAGATACGCAGTATTTT. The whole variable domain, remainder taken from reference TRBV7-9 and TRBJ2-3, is DTGVSQNPRHKITKRGQNVTFRCDPISEHNRLYWYRQTLGQGPEFLTYFQNEAQLEKSRLLSDRFSAERPKGSFSTLEIQRTEQGDSAMYLCASSLRQDTDTQYFGPGTRLTVL.

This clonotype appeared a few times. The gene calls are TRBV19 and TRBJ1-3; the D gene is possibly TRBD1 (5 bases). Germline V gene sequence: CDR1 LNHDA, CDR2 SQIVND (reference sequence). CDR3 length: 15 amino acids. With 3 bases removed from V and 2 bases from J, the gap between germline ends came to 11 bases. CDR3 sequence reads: CASSIFSGAGNTIYF. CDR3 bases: TGTGCCAGTAGTATCTTCTCGGGGGCTGGAAACACCATATATTTT.

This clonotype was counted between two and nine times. Written as DNA, the CDR3 is TGTGCCACCAGGACCGACAGGGACAACAATGAGCAGTTCTTC. Its protein product is CATRTDRDNNEQFF. The chain uses TRBV24-1 and TRBJ2-7; 7 bases are a match to TRBD1. The end of the DNA fits TRBJ2-1 better, so the J call may be wrong. The germline gives CDR1 KGHDR, CDR2 SFDVKD. The CDR3 is 14 amino acids.

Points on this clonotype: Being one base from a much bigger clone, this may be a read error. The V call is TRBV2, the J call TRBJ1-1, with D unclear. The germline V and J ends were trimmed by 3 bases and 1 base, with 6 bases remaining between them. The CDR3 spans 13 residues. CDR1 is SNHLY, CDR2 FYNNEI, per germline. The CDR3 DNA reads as TGTGCCAGCAGTGACCTGGGGAACACTGAAGCTTTCTTT. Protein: CASSDLGNTEAFF. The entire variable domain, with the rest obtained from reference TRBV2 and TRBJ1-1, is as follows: EPEVTQTPSHQVTQMGQEVILRCVPISNHLYFYWYRQILGQKVEFLVSFYNNEISEKSEIFDDQFSVERPDGSNFTLKIRSTKLEDSAMYFCASSDLGNTEAFFGQGTRLTVV.

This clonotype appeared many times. CDR3 DNA sequence: TGTGCCAGCAGCCGACAGTCCCTAGGCTATGGCTACACCTTC. It codes for CASSRQSLGYGYTF. The chain joins TRBV5-6 to TRBJ1-2; tentative D call: TRBD1 (5 bases). This CDR3 is built from 14 residues. Trimming shortened V by 4 bases and J by 4 bases, and 14 bases separated the two germline ends. Germline values: CDR1 SGHDT, CDR2 YYEEEE.

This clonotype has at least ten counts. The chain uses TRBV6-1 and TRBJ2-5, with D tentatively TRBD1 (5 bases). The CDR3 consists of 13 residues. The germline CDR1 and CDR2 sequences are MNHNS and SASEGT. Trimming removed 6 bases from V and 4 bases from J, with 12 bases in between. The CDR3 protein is CASRPTAAETQYF. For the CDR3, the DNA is TGTGCCAGCAGACCGACAGCCGCAGAGACCCAGTACTTC.

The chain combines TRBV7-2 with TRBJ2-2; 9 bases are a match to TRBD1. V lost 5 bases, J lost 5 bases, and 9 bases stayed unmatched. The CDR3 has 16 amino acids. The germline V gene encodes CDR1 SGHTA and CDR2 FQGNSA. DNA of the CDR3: TGTGCCAGCAGCCCAGGGGGACAGGGAAGGACCGGGGAGCTGTTTTTT. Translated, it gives CASSPGGQGRTGELFF.

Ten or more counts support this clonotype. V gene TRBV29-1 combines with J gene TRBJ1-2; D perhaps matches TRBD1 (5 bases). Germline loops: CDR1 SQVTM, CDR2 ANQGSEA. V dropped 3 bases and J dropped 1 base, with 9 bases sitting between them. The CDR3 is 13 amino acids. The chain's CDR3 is CSVDLDNNYGYTF. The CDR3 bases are TGCAGCGTTGACCTGGACAATAACTATGGCTACACCTTC.

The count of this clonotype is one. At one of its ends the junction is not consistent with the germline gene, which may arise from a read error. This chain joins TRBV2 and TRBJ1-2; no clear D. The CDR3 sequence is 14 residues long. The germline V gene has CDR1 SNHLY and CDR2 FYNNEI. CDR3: CASRESAVGYGCTF. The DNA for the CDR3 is TGTGCCAGCAGGGAATCGGCAGTGGGCTATGGCTGCACCTTC.